Shown below are 5 T cell receptor beta chains from a single sample sequenced in a study of T cell changes during pregnancy in multiple sclerosis (dated by TCRdb to the late 2010s). The library was generated by the immunoSEQ multiplex PCR assay. Not all clones reach the TCRdb copy of this immuneACCESS table, which keeps in-frame sequences only. Checked studies attribute under half of the gap to unresolved V genes and leave the rest unexplained. For this sample there are 36,000 or so clones; around 91% appear just once. The top ten constitute 11% of the sample. The sequencing used CD8+ T cells from peripheral blood mononuclear cells, collected in the third trimester of pregnancy. These receptors all stem from a female donor with multiple sclerosis, enrolled in a pregnancy study.

The chain recombines TRBV6-1 with TRBJ1-6, with TRBD1 identical over 7 bases. Germline loops: CDR1 MNHNS, CDR2 SASEGT. V shed 4 bases and J 5 bases; nucleotides not matched to a gene: 2. CDR3 length equals 14 residues. CDR3 nucleotide sequence: TGTGCCAGCAGTGGCGGACAGGATAATTCACCCCTCCACTTT. Translation gives CASSGGQDNSPLHF.

The V call is TRBV4-3, the J call TRBJ2-7; D unresolved. This CDR3 region has 15 residues. In germline, CDR1 is LGHNA, CDR2 YSLEER. The V end lost 0 bases, the J end lost 0 bases, and 9 bases lay between the germline ends. CDR3 in amino acids: CASSQELVSSYEQYF. CDR3 bases: TGCGCCAGCAGCCAAGAGCTGGTCAGCTCCTACGAGCAGTACTTC.

As DNA, the CDR3 is TGTGCCAGCAGTGAAGAGGGGGTTTACGAGCAGTACTTC. Translating gives CASSEEGVYEQYF. The genes are TRBV2 and TRBJ2-7; D possibly corresponds to TRBD1 (6 bases). Trimming took off 1 base at V and 4 bases at J, with 8 bases between the two ends. In germline, CDR1 is SNHLY, CDR2 FYNNEI. The CDR3 has 13 residues. Filled out from reference TRBV2 and TRBJ2-7, the complete variable domain reads EPEVTQTPSHQVTQMGQEVILRCVPISNHLYFYWYRQILGQKVEFLVSFYNNEISEKSEIFDDQFSVERPDGSNFTLKIRSTKLEDSAMYFCASSEEGVYEQYFGPGTRLTVT.

The rearrangement uses TRBV12-5 and TRBJ2-7, with a possible D match to TRBD2 (5 bases). The germline V gene encodes CDR1 LGHNT and CDR2 FRNRAP. The CDR3 is 14 residues long. V lost 4 bases and J lost 0, with 10 bases in between. The CDR3 nucleotides are TGTGCTAGTGGTTGGATCGGGGTCTCCTACGAGCAGTACTTC. It encodes CASGWIGVSYEQYF.

This chain connects TRBV4-2 to TRBJ2-3; D gene unclear. The CDR3 is made up of 16 amino acids. CDR1 is LGHNA and CDR2 is YNFKEQ in the germline V gene. V lost 1 base and J lost 2, with 13 bases in between. The CDR3 DNA reads TGTGCCAGCAGCCAAGTCGAGGTGATCGCCACAGATACGCAGTATTTT. Translating it yields CASSQVEVIATDTQYF.